Reported below is one T cell receptor beta chain. These data belong to a study of technical replicates of blood from a handful of donors. Profiled with immunoSEQ multiplex PCR; TCRdb holds only in-frame clones, not every one. This table has over 70,000 clones, around 97% appearing once. The sample comprised T cells isolated from PBMCs. This sequence originates from a human donor in good health.

The CDR3 is CAEGDGRNQPQHF. The CDR3 bases are TGTGCCGAGGGGGACGGCCGCAATCAGCCCCAGCATTTT. The chain recombines TRBV2 with TRBJ1-5, with TRBD1 as a possible D gene (6 bases). The CDR3 is 13 amino acids. Trimming left V 11 bases short and J 2 bases short, with 13 bases between. Per germline, CDR1 SNHLY and CDR2 FYNNEI.